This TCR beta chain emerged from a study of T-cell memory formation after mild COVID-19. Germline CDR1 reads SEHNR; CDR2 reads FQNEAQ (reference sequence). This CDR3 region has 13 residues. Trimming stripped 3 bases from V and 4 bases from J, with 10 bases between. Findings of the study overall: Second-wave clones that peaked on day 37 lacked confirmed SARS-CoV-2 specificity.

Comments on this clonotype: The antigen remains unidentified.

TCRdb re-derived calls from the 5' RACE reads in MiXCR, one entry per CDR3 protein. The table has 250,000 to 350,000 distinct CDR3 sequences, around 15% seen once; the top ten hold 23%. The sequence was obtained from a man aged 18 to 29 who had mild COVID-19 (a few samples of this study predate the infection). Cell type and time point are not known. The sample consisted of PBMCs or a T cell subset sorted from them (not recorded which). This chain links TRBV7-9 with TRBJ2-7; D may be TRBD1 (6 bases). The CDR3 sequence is CASSFLQGYEQYV. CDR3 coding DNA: TGTGCCAGCAGCTTCCTACAGGGATACGAGCAGTACGTC.